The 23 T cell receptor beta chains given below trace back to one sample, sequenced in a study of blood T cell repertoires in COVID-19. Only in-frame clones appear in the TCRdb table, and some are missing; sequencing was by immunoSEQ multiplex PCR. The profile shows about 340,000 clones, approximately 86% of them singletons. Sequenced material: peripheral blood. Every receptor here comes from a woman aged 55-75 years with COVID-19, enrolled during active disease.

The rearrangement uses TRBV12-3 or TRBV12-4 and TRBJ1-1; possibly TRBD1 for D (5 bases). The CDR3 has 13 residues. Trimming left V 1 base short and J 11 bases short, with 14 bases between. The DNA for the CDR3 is TGTGCCAGCAGTTTAGGGCCCAGGGAAGGGGCTTTCTTT. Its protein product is CASSLGPREGAFF.

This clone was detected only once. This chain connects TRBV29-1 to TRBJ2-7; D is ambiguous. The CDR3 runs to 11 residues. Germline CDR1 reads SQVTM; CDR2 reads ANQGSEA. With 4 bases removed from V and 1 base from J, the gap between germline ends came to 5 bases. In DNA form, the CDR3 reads TGCAGCGTTGCACAGTCCTACGAGCAGTACTTC. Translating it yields CSVAQSYEQYF.

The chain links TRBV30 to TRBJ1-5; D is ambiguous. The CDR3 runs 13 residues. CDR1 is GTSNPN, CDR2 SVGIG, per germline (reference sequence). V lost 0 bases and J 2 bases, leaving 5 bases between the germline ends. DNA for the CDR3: TGTGCCTGGAGTGTACTACGCAATCAGCCCCAGCATTTT. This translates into CAWSVLRNQPQHF.

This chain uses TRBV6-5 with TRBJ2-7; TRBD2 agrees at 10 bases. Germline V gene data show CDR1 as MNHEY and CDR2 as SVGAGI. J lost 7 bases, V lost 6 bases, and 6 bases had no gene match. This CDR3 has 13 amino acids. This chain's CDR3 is CASSLAGAREQYF. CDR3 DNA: TGTGCCAGCAGCCTAGCGGGGGCCCGTGAGCAGTACTTC.

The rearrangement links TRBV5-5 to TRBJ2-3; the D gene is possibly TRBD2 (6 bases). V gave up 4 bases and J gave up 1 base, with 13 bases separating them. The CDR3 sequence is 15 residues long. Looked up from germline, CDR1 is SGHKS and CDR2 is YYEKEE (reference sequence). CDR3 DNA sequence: TGTGCCAGCAGCGTGACTAGTCAGGGCACAGATACGCAGTATTTT. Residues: CASSVTSQGTDTQYF.

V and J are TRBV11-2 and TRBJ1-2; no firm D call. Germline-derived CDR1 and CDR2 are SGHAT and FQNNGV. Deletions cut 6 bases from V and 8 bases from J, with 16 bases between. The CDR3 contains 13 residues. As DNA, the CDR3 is TGTGCCAGCAGTTCGGGATCCCAGAGGGGCTACACCTTC. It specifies CASSSGSQRGYTF.

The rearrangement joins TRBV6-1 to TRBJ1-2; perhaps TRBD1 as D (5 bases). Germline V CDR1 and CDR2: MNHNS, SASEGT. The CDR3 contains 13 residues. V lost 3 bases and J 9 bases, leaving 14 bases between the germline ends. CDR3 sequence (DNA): TGTGCCAGCAGTGACACAGGTGCCGGAAGCTACACCTTC. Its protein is CASSDTGAGSYTF.

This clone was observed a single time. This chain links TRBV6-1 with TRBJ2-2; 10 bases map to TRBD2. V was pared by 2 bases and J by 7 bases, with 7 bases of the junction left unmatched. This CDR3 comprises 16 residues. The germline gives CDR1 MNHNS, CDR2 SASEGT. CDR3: CASSERSGGAHGELFF. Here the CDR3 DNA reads TGTGCCAGCAGTGAACGGAGCGGGGGGGCTCACGGGGAGCTGTTTTTT.

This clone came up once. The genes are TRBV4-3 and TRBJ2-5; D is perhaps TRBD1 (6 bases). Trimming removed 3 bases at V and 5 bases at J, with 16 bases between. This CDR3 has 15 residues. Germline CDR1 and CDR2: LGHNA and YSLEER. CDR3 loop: CASSHSAGARETQYF. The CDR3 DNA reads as TGCGCCAGCAGCCACTCGGCAGGGGCACGCGAGACCCAGTACTTC.

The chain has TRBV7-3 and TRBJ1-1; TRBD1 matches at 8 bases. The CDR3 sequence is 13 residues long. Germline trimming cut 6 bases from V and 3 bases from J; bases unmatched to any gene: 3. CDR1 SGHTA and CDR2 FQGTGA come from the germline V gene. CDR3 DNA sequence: TGTGCCAGCAGTGACAGGGGAGACACTGAAGCTTTCTTT. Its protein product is CASSDRGDTEAFF.

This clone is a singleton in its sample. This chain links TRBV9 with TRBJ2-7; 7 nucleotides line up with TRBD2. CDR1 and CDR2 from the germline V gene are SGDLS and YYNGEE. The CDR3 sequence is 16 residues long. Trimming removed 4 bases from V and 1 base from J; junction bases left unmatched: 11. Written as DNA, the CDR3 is TGTGCCAGCAGCCCTTCCAGCGGGGCGGATTCCTACGAGCAGTACTTC. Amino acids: CASSPSSGADSYEQYF.

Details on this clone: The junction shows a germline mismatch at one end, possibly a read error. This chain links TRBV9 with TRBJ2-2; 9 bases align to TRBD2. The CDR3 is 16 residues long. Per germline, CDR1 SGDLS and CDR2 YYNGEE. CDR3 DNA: TGTGCCCGCAGCCGCGGGGGGGGCCAGAACACCGGGGAGCTGTTTTTT. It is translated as CARSRGGGQNTGELFF.

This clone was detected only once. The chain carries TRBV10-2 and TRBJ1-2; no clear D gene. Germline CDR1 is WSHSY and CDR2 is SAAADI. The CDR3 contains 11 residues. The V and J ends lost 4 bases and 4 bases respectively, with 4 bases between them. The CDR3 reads CASSAGYGYTF. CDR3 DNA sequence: TGCGCCAGCAGTGCCGGCTATGGCTACACCTTC.

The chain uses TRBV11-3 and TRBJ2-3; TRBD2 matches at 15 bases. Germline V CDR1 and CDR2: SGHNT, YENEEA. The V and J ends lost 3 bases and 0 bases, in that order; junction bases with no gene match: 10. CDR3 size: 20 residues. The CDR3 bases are TGTGCCAGCAGCTTTCTGGGACTAGCGGGGGGTGGGCCTAGCACAGATACGCAGTATTTT. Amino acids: CASSFLGLAGGGPSTDTQYF.

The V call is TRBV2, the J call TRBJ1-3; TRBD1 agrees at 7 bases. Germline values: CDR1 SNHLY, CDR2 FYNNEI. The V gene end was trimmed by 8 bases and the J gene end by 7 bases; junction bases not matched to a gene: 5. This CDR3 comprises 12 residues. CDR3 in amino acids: CASRDSYNTIYF. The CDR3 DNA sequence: TGTGCCAGCCGGGACAGCTACAACACCATATATTTT. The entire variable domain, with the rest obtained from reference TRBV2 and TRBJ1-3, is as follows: EPEVTQTPSHQVTQMGQEVILRCVPISNHLYFYWYRQILGQKVEFLVSFYNNEISEKSEIFDDQFSVERPDGSNFTLKIRSTKLEDSAMYFCASRDSYNTIYFGEGSWLTVV.

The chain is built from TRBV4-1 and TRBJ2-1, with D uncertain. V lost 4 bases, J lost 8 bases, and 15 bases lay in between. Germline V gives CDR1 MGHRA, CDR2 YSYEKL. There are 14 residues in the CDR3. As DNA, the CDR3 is TGCGCCAGCAGCCTCTTCCGGCAGGCCCATGAGCAGTTCTTC. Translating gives CASSLFRQAHEQFF.

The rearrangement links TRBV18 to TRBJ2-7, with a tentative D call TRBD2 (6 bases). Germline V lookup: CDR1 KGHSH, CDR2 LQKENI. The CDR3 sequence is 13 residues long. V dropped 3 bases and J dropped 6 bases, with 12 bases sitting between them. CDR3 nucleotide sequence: TGTGCCAGCTCACCGGGGACTCGGGTCGAGCAGTACTTC. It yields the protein CASSPGTRVEQYF.

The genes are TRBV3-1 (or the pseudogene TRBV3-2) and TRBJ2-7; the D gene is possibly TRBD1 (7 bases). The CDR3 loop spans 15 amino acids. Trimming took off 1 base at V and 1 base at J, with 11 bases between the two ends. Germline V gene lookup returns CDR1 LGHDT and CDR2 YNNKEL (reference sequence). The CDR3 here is CASSQVSGGSYEQYF. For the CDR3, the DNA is TGTGCCAGCAGCCAAGTGTCAGGGGGGTCCTACGAGCAGTACTTC.

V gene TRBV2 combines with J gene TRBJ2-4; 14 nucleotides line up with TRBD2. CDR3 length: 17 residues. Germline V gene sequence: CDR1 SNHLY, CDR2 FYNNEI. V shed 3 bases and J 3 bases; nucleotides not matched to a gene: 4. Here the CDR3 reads CASSEIGLAGGKNIQYF. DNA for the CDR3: TGTGCCAGCAGTGAGATAGGACTAGCGGGGGGCAAAAACATTCAGTACTTC.

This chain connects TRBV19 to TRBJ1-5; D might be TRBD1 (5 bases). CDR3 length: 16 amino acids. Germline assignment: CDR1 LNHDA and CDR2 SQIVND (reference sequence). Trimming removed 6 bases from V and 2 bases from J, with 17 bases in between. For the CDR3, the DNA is TGTGCCAGTAGCTGGGGGGAAGGATGGGGCAATCAGCCCCAGCATTTT. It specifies CASSWGEGWGNQPQHF. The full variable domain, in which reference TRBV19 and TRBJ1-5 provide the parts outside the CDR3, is DGGITQSPKYLFRKEGQNVTLSCEQNLNHDAMYWYRQDPGQGLRLIYYSQIVNDFQKGDIAEGYSVSREKKESFPLTVTSAQKNPTAFYLCASSWGEGWGNQPQHFGDGTRLSIL.

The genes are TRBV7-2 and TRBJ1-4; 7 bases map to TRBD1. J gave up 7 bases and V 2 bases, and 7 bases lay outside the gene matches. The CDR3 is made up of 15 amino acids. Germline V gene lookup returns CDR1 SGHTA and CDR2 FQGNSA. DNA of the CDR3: TGTGCCAGCAGCTTAATTCCAGGGGGATCTGAAAAACTGTTTTTT. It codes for CASSLIPGGSEKLFF.

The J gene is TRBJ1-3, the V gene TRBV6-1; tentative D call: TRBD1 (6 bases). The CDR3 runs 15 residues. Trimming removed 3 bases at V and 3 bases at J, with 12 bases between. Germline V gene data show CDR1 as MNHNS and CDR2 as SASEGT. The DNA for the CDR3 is TGTGCCAGCAGTGAGAGGGGGTATGGTGGAAACACCATATATTTT. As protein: CASSERGYGGNTIYF.

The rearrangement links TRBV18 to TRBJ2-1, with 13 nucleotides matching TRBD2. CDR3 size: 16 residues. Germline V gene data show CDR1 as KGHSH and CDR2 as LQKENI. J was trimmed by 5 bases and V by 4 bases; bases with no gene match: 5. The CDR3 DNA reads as TGTGCCAGCTCACTGAACGGACTAGCGGGGGACAATGAGCAGTTCTTC. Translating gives CASSLNGLAGDNEQFF.